The 10 T cell receptor beta chains below were found in one sample sequenced in a study of T-cell reconstitution after alpha-beta-depleted transplantation in children. Unique molecular identifiers were incorporated into the prepared TCRbeta library. TCRdb processed the PCR reads anew with MiXCR; each CDR3 protein has one entry. The table records 40,000 to 55,000 distinct CDR3 sequences, 5% to 6.5% of them present only once. The sample was PBMCs, mostly from graft donor cells, taken 60 days after TCRalphabeta/CD19-depleted stem cell transplant. These receptors originate from a female patient aged 2-10 years who had a stem cell transplant for aplastic anemia, so the T cells may come from the graft donor.

This clonotype is medium-sized in the sample. The gene calls are TRBV6-6 and TRBJ2-1; 12 bases agree with TRBD2. The CDR3 contains 16 residues. Trimming at V came to 0 bases and at J to 5 bases, leaving 2 bases not matched to a gene. Germline-derived CDR1 and CDR2 are MNHNY and SVGAGI (reference sequence). The CDR3 DNA follows: TGTGCCAGCAGTTACTCGACTAGCGGGGGAAACAATGAGCAGTTCTTC. Protein: CASSYSTSGGNNEQFF.

This clonotype was recorded at least ten times. The V and J genes are TRBV28 and TRBJ2-4, with D hard to call. The CDR3 runs 12 residues. Germline CDR1 MDHEN, CDR2 SYDVKM. V was shortened by 4 bases and J by 3 bases, with 4 bases between the two germline ends. The CDR3 spells CASSYNKNIQYF. DNA for the CDR3: TGTGCCAGCAGTTACAACAAAAACATTCAGTACTTC. The variable domain in full, completed from reference TRBV28 and TRBJ2-4, reads DVKVTQSSRYLVKRTGEKVFLECVQDMDHENMFWYRQDPGLGLRLIYFSYDVKMKEKGDIPEGYSVSREKKERFSLILESASTNQTSMYLCASSYNKNIQYFGAGTRLSVL.

The genes are TRBV28 and TRBJ2-7, with a possible D match to TRBD1 (5 bases). Per germline, CDR1 MDHEN and CDR2 SYDVKM. This CDR3 contains 14 residues. Trimming removed 3 bases at V and 4 bases at J, with 13 bases between. CDR3 sequence reads: CASSLGRPTYEQYF. Written as DNA, the CDR3 is TGTGCCAGCAGTTTGGGGCGGCCTACGTACGAGCAGTACTTC.

This clonotype came up many times. The chain is built from TRBV7-2 and TRBJ2-1; the D gene is possibly TRBD2 (5 bases). The V end lost 2 bases, the J end lost 10 bases, and 18 bases lay between the germline ends. The CDR3 spans 15 residues. Germline CDR1 reads SGHTA; CDR2 reads FQGNSA. The CDR3 here is CASSLSKVGGREQFF. The CDR3 coding sequence is TGTGCCAGCAGCTTATCGAAGGTTGGCGGGCGGGAGCAGTTCTTC. The full variable domain, its missing parts supplied by reference TRBV7-2 and TRBJ2-1, is GAGVSQSPSNKVTEKGKDVELRCDPISGHTALYWYRQSLGQGLEFLIYFQGNSAPDKSGLPSDRFSAERTGGSVSTLTIQRTQQEDSAVYLCASSLSKVGGREQFFGPGTRLTVL.

This clonotype was picked up many times. The chain links TRBV20-1 to TRBJ2-1; D unclear. CDR3 length: 14 amino acids. Per the germline V gene, CDR1 is DFQATT and CDR2 is SNEGSKA (reference sequence). The V end was cut by 0 bases, the J end by 4 bases, with 10 bases between. The CDR3 DNA follows: TGCAGTGCTAGAGATTGGCGAGAGTACAATGAGCAGTTCTTC. Protein product: CSARDWREYNEQFF.

This clonotype was seen a handful of times. The V gene is TRBV11-2, the J gene TRBJ1-1; D is possibly TRBD1 (5 bases). In germline, CDR1 is SGHAT, CDR2 FQNNGV. V dropped 0 bases and J dropped 4 bases, with 12 bases sitting between them. CDR3 size: 15 residues. DNA for the CDR3: TGTGCCAGCAGCTTAGATTGGGGGGGGAGCACTGAAGCTTTCTTT. This sequence encodes CASSLDWGGSTEAFF.

This clonotype showed up many times. V gene TRBV6-2 or TRBV6-3 combines with J gene TRBJ1-5; D unclear. The V and J ends lost 3 bases and 5 bases respectively, with 11 bases between them. The CDR3 consists of 14 residues. Germline lookup yields CDR1 MNHEY and CDR2 SVGEGT. For the CDR3, the DNA is TGTGCCAGCAGTTATCGAGTCACAGATCAGCCCCAGCATTTT. Amino acids: CASSYRVTDQPQHF.

Ten or more counts support this clonotype. The gene calls are TRBV28 and TRBJ2-7; 9 positions agree with TRBD2. The CDR3 length is 16 residues. Germline assignment: CDR1 MDHEN and CDR2 SYDVKM. Trimming cost V 2 bases and J 0 bases; bases outside gene matches: 5. This CDR3 reads CASSLGAGGSSYEQYF. The CDR3 DNA reads as TGTGCCAGCAGTTTAGGGGCGGGGGGGAGCTCCTACGAGCAGTACTTC.

This clonotype was seen at least ten times. The chain links TRBV20-1 to TRBJ2-3, with D unclear. Germline V gene sequence: CDR1 DFQATT, CDR2 SNEGSKA (reference sequence). The CDR3 runs to 12 residues. Trimming removed 3 bases from V and 8 bases from J, with 12 bases in between. CDR3 region: CSASSALSTQYF. The CDR3, as DNA: TGCAGTGCTAGTTCAGCATTAAGTACGCAGTATTTT.

The sample holds many counts of this clonotype. The gene calls are TRBV20-1 and TRBJ2-7; D perhaps matches TRBD1 (5 bases). V shed 4 bases and J shed 6 bases, with 16 bases lying between them. Per the germline V gene, CDR1 is DFQATT and CDR2 is SNEGSKA (reference sequence). The CDR3 has 13 amino acids. CDR3 sequence reads: CSAIDHLGAEQYF. CDR3 DNA sequence: TGCAGTGCTATCGACCACCTTGGGGCCGAGCAGTACTTC.